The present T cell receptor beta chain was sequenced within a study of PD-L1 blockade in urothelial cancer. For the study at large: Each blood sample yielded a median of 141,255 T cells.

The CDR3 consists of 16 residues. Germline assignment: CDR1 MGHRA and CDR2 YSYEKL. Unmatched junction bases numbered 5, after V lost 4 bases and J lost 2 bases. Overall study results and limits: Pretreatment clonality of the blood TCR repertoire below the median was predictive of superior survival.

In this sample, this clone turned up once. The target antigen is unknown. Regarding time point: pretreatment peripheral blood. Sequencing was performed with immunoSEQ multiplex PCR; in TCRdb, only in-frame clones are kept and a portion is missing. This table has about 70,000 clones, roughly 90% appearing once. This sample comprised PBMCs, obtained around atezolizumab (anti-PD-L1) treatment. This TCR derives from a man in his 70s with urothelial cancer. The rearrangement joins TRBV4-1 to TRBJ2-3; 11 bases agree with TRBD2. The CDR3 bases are TGCGCCAGCAGCCGCTCGACTAGCGGGAACACAGATACGCAGTATTTT. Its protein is CASSRSTSGNTDTQYF.